Listed here is a single T cell receptor beta chain. This sample stems from a study of blood T cell repertoires in COVID-19. Sequencing was performed with immunoSEQ multiplex PCR; in TCRdb, only in-frame clones are kept and a portion is missing. This table holds some 140,000 clones, around 79% found once. This receptor was identified in a woman between 70 and 85 years old with COVID-19, enrolled during active disease. Material for sequencing was peripheral blood.

CDR3 nucleotides: TGTGCCAGCAGCTATCCGGGGGACAGACTAACTAATGAAAAACTGTTTTTT. Its protein is CASSYPGDRLTNEKLFF. The chain is built from TRBV7-2 and TRBJ1-4; 7 nucleotides line up with TRBD1. The germline CDR1 and CDR2 sequences are SGHTA and FQGNSA. This CDR3 region has 17 residues. Trimming cost V 4 bases and J 1 base; bases outside gene matches: 9.